A selection of T cell receptor beta chains follows, all from one sample in a study of CD8 T cells in ankylosing spondylitis. MiXCR was run by TCRdb on the 5' RACE reads, yielding one entry per CDR3 protein. The repertoire holds fewer than 200,000 distinct CDR3 sequences, with around a tenth as singletons. The sample was blood, either unsorted or a sorted T cell fraction (not recorded which). The source is a female donor with ankylosing spondylitis or in good health (not recorded which). CDR3s include the opening cysteine and the closing phenylalanine or tryptophan. Fields, in order: V gene, CDR3 protein.

V: TRBV12-3/TRBV12-4; CDR3: CASSWAGRGLSYNEQFF
V: TRBV5-6; CDR3: CASSLPDRDYGYTF
V: TRBV7-9; CDR3: CASSPGVARGTDTQYF
V: TRBV7-8; CDR3: CASSLMKTSVNEQFF
V: TRBV6-2/TRBV6-3; CDR3: CASSYGAGQYF
V: TRBV3-1; CDR3: CASSQDLRGKSLGYTF
V: TRBV7-9; CDR3: CASSPPGLAGDEQFF
V: TRBV5-1; CDR3: CASSLDPSGSGNEQFF
V: TRBV5-1; CDR3: CASRGQNIQYF
V: TRBV9; CDR3: CASSAWDGEHTEAFF
V: TRBV7-2; CDR3: CASSLTGTSGNEQYF
V: TRBV13; CDR3: CASSPGPGAGELFF
V: TRBV27; CDR3: CASSLQGGGAYEQYF
V: TRBV19; CDR3: CASSMRRQEPNTEAFF
V: TRBV12-3/TRBV12-4; CDR3: CASSSERTSGPYEQYF
V: TRBV9; CDR3: CASSVSGTNEQYF
V: TRBV9; CDR3: CASSAGSMGLRETQYF
V: TRBV6-2/TRBV6-3; CDR3: CASKRLEGTDTQYF
V: TRBV6-5; CDR3: CASSYSISDLGQFF
V: TRBV29-1; CDR3: CSVFGSGGSYEQYF
V: TRBV13; CDR3: CASSLTTSFQQYF
V: TRBV7-2; CDR3: CASSLGLAVGESRASTDTQYF
V: TRBV7-2; CDR3: CASSPGSGRDTQYF
V: TRBV2; CDR3: CASSGWQGGYNEQFF
V: TRBV7-9; CDR3: CASSLAGGQETQYF
V: TRBV4-1; CDR3: CASSLGTGDTDTQYF
V: TRBV2; CDR3: CASSEWEETQYF
V: TRBV4-3; CDR3: CASSQDIGDWNTEAFF
V: TRBV7-2; CDR3: CASSFSLAGVSDTQYF
V: TRBV28; CDR3: CASSFAPGRTRQETQYF
V: TRBV7-9; CDR3: CASSLEGETYEQYF
V: TRBV12-3/TRBV12-4; CDR3: CASTPDSYGYTF
V: TRBV2; CDR3: CASRATSGRQGEQFF
V: TRBV29-1; CDR3: CSVELTGDGYTF
V: TRBV5-5; CDR3: CASSLGTGPDTQYF
V: TRBV7-9; CDR3: CASSFPYTIQETQYF
V: TRBV20-1; CDR3: CSARSRELDTQYF
V: TRBV7-6; CDR3: CASSLVRAPPNTGELFF
V: TRBV7-7; CDR3: CASSLVGHTGELFF
V: TRBV12-3/TRBV12-4; CDR3: CASASGTITGWQFF
V: TRBV11-3; CDR3: CASGSGSTDTQYF
V: TRBV4-3; CDR3: CASSQTRQGAGGELFF
V: TRBV20-1; CDR3: CSAQRNTEAFF
V: TRBV11-2; CDR3: CASSSQGDGYTF
V: TRBV24-1; CDR3: CATSESGEDTQYF
V: TRBV2; CDR3: CASRDGGTGYGYTF
V: TRBV7-8; CDR3: CASSTWTGMTYEQYF
V: TRBV29-1; CDR3: CSVGDRGNSYEQYF
V: TRBV9; CDR3: CASSDEVGYEQYF
V: TRBV12-3/TRBV12-4; CDR3: CASSFVTGLAGVQYEQYF
V: TRBV20-1; CDR3: CSARGTSGGEGTQYF
V: TRBV30; CDR3: CAWRLSTGELFF
V: TRBV29-1; CDR3: CSVGLAGANEQFF
V: TRBV7-2; CDR3: CASSLLVGGKETQYF
V: TRBV24-1; CDR3: CATRDGDTDTQYF
V: TRBV7-3; CDR3: CASSLPGGREQFF